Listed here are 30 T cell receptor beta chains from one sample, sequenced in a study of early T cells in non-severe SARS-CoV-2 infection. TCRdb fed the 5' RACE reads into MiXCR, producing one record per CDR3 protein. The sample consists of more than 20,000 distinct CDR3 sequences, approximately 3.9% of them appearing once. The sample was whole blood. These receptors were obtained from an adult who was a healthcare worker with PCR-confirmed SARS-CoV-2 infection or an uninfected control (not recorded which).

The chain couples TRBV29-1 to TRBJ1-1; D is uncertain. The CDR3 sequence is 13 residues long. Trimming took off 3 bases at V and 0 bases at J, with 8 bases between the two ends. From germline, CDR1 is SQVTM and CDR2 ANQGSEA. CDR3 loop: CSVEANMNTEAFF. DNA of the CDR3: TGCAGCGTTGAGGCGAACATGAACACTGAAGCTTTCTTT.

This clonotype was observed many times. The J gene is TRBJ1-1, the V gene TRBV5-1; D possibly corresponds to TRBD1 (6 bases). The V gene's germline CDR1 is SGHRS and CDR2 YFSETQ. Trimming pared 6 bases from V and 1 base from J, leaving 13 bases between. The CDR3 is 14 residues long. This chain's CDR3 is CASIKQGPNTEAFF. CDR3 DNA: TGCGCCAGCATAAAACAGGGACCGAACACTGAAGCTTTCTTT.

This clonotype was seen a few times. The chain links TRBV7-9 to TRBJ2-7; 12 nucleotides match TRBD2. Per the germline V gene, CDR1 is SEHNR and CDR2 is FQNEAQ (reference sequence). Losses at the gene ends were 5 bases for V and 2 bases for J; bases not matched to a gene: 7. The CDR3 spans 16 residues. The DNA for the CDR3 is TGTGCCAGCAGCGTATTACTAGCGGGAGGTCCCTACGAGCAGTACTTC. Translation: CASSVLLAGGPYEQYF. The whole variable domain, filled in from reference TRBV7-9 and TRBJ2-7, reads DTGVSQNPRHKITKRGQNVTFRCDPISEHNRLYWYRQTLGQGPEFLTYFQNEAQLEKSRLLSDRFSAERPKGSFSTLEIQRTEQGDSAMYLCASSVLLAGGPYEQYFGPGTRLTVT.

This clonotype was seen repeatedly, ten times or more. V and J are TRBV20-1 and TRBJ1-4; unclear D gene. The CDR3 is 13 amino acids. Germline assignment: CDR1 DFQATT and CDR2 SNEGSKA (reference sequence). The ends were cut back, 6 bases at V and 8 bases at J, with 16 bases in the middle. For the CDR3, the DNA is TGCAGTGCCCCCCGGGAGGGAAGGGAAAAACTGTTTTTT. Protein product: CSAPREGREKLFF.

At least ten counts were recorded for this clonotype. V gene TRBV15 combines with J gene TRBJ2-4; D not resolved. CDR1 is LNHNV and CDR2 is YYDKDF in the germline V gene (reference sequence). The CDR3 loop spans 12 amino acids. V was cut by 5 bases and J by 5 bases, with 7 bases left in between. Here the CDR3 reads CATSPQENIQYF. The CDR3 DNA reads TGTGCCACCAGCCCACAAGAAAACATTCAGTACTTC.

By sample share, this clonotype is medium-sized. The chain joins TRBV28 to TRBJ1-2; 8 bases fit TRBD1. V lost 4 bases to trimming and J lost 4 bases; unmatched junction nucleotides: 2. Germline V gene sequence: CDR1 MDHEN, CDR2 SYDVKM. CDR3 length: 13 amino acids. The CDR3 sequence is CASSSGQGYGYTF. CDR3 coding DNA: TGTGCCAGCAGTTCAGGACAGGGCTATGGCTACACCTTC.

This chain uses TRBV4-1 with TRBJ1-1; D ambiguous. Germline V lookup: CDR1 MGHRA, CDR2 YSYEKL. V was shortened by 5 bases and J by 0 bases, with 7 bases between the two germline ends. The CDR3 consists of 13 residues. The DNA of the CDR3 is TGCGCCAGCAGCACAGAAATGAACACTGAAGCTTTCTTT. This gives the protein CASSTEMNTEAFF.

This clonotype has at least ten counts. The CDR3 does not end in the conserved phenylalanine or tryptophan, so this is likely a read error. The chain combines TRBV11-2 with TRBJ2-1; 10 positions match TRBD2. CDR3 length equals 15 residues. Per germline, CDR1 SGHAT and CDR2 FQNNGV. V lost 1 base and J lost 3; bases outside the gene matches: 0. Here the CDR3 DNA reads TGTGCCAGCAGCTTAGGGACTAGCGGCTACAATGAGCAGTTCCTC. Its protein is CASSLGTSGYNEQFL.

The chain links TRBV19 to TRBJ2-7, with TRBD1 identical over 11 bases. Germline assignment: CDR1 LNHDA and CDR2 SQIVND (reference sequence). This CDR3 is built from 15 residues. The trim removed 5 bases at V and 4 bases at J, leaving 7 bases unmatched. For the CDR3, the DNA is TGTGCCAGTAGTTTCGGACAGGGGGCTCGGTACGAGCAGTACTTC. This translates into CASSFGQGARYEQYF.

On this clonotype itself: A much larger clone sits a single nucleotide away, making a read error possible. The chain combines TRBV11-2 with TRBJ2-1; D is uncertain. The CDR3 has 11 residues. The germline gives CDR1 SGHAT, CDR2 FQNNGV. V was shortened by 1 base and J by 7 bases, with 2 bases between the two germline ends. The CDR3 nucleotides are TGTGCCAGCAGCTTAGCGAATGAGCAGTTCTTC. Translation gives CASSLANEQFF.

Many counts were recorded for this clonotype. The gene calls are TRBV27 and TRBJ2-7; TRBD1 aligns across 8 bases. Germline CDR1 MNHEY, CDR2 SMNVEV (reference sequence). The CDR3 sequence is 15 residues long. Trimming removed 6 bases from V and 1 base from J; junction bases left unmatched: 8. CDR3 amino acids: CASRGQGTGSYEQYF. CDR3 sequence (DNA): TGTGCCAGCAGGGGTCAGGGGACAGGTTCCTACGAGCAGTACTTC.

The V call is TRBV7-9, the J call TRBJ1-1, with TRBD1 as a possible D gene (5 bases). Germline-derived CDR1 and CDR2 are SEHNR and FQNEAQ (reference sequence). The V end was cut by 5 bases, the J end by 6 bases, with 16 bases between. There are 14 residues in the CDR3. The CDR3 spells CASSPPGGYAEAFF. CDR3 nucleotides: TGTGCCAGCAGCCCGCCCGGGGGGTATGCTGAAGCTTTCTTT. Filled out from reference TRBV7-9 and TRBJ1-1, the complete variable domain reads DTGVSQNPRHKITKRGQNVTFRCDPISEHNRLYWYRQTLGQGPEFLTYFQNEAQLEKSRLLSDRFSAERPKGSFSTLEIQRTEQGDSAMYLCASSPPGGYAEAFFGQGTRLTVV.

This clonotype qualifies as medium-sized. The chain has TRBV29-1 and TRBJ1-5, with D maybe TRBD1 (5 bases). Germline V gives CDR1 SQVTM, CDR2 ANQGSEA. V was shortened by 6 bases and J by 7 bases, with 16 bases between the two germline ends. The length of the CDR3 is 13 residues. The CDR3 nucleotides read TGCAGCGTAAACACTGGCGGGGGACAGCCCCAGCATTTT. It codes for CSVNTGGGQPQHF.

The CDR3 loop is CASSLSDTIYF. The DNA of the CDR3 is TGTGCCAGCAGCTTGTCCGACACCATATATTTT. The chain has TRBV7-8 and TRBJ1-3; D ambiguous. CDR3 size: 11 residues. Trimming cost V 3 bases and J 8 bases, with 5 bases left between them. Germline V gives CDR1 SGHVS, CDR2 FQNEAQ.

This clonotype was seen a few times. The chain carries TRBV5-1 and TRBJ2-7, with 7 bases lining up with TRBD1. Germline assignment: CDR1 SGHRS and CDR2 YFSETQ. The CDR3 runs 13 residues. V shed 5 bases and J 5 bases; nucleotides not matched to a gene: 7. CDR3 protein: CASREPGGDEQYF. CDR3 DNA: TGCGCCAGCAGAGAACCAGGGGGAGACGAGCAGTACTTC. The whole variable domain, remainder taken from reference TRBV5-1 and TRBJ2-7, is KAGVTQTPRYLIKTRGQQVTLSCSPISGHRSVSWYQQTPGQGLQFLFEYFSETQRNKGNFPGRFSGRQFSNSRSEMNVSTLELGDSALYLCASREPGGDEQYFGPGTRLTVT.

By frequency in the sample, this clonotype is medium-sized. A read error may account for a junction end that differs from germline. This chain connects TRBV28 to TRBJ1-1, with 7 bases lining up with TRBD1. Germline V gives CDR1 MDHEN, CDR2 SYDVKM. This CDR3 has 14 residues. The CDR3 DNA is TGTGCCAGTAGTTGGAACAGGGGGAACACTGAAGCTTTCTTT. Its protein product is CASSWNRGNTEAFF.

The CDR3 loop reads CASSPGGTQYF. The CDR3 DNA is TGTGCCAGCAGCCCGGGGGGGACCCAGTACTTC. The chain carries TRBV7-7 and TRBJ2-5; the match to TRBD2 covers 7 bases. CDR1 SSHAT and CDR2 FNYEAQ come from the germline V gene (reference sequence). This CDR3 spans 11 amino acids. Germline trimming cut 5 bases from V and 7 bases from J; bases unmatched to any gene: 1. Combining the CDR3 with reference TRBV7-7 and TRBJ2-5 gives the whole variable domain GAGVSQSPRYKVTKRGQDVTLRCDPISSHATLYWYQQALGQGPEFLTYFNYEAQPDKSGLPSDRFSAERPEGSISTLTIQRTEQRDSAMYRCASSPGGTQYFGPGTRLLVL.

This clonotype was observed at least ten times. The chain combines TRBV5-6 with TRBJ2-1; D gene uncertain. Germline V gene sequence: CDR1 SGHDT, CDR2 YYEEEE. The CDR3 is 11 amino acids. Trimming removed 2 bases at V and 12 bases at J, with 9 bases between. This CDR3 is CASSFIHVQFF. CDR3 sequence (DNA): TGTGCCAGCAGCTTCATACATGTGCAGTTCTTC.

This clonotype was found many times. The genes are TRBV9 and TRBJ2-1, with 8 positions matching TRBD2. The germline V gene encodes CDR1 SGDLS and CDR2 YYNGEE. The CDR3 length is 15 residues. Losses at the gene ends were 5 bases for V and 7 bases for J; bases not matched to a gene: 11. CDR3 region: CASRPSGSSRNEQFF. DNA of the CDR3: TGTGCCAGCAGGCCGAGCGGGAGTTCCCGGAATGAGCAGTTCTTC.

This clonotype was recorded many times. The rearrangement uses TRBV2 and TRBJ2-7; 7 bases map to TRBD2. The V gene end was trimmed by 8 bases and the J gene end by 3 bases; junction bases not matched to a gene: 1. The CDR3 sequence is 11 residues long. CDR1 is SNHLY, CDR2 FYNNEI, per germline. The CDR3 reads CASGTIYEQYF. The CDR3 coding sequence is TGTGCCAGCGGGACTATCTACGAGCAGTACTTC.

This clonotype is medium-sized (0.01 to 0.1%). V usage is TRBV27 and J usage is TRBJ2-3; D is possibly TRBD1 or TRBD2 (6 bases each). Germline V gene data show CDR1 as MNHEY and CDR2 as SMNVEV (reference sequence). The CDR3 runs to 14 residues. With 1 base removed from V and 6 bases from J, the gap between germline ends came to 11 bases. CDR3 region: CASSLYRAGDTQYF. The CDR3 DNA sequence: TGTGCCAGCAGTTTATACAGGGCGGGGGATACGCAGTATTTT.

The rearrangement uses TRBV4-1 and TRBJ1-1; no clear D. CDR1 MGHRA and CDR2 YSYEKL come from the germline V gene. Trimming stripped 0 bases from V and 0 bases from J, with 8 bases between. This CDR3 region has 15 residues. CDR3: CASSQDESMNTEAFF. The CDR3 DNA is TGCGCCAGCAGCCAAGATGAGAGCATGAACACTGAAGCTTTCTTT.

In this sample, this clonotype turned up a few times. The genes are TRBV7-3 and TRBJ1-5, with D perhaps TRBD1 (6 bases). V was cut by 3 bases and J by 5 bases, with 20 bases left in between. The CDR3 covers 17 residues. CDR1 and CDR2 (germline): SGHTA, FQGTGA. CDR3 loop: CASSFHSPTGPDQPQHF. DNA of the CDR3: TGTGCCAGCAGCTTCCATTCCCCGACAGGCCCCGATCAGCCCCAGCATTTT. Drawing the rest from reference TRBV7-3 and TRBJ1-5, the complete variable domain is GAGVSQTPSNKVTEKGKYVELRCDPISGHTALYWYRQSLGQGPEFLIYFQGTGAADDSGLPNDRFFAVRPEGSVSTLKIQRTERGDSAVYLCASSFHSPTGPDQPQHFGDGTRLSIL.

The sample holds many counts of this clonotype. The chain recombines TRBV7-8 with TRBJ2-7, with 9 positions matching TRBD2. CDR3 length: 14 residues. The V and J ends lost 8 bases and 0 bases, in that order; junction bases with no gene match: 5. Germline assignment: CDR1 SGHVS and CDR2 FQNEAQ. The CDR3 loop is CASVAGETSYEQYF. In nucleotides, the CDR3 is TGTGCCAGCGTAGCGGGAGAGACCTCCTACGAGCAGTACTTC.

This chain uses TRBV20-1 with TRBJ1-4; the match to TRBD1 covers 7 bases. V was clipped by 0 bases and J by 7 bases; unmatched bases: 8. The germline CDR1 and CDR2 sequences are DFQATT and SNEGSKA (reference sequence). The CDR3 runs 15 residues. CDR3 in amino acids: CSARDGQGDGEKLFF. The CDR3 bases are TGCAGTGCTAGAGATGGGCAGGGGGATGGTGAAAAACTGTTTTTT.

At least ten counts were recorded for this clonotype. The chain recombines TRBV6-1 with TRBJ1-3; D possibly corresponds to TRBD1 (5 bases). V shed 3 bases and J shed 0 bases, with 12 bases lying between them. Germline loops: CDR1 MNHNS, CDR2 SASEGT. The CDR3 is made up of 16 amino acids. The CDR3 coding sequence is TGTGCCAGCAGTGAGGAGGGGTTATTCTCTGGAAACACCATATATTTT. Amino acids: CASSEEGLFSGNTIYF.

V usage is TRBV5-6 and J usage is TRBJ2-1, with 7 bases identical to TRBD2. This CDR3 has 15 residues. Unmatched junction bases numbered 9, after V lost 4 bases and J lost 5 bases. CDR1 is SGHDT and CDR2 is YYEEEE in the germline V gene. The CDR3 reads CASSRAGLEDNEQFF. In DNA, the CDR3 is TGTGCCAGCAGCCGGGCAGGACTAGAAGACAATGAGCAGTTCTTC.

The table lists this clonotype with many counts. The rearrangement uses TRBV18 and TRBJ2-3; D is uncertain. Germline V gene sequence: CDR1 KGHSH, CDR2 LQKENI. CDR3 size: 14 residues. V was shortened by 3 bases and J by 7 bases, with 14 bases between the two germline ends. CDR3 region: CASSPPEFTNTQYF. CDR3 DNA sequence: TGTGCCAGCTCACCGCCGGAGTTCACGAATACGCAGTATTTT.

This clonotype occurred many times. CDR3 region: CASDRSGTGSYEQYF. Here the CDR3 DNA reads TGCGCCAGTGACCGTTCCGGGACAGGTTCCTACGAGCAGTACTTC. The chain couples TRBV10-2 to TRBJ2-7, with 8 bases matching TRBD1. The CDR3 is 15 amino acids. Trimming removed 9 bases from V and 1 base from J; junction bases left unmatched: 11. The germline V gene encodes CDR1 WSHSY and CDR2 SAAADI.

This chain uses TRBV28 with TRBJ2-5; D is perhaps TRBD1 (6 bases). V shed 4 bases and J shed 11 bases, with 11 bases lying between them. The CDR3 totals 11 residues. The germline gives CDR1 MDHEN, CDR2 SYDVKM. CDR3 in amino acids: CASSSQGLQYF. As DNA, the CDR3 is TGTGCCAGCAGTTCACAGGGCCTACAGTACTTC.